This T cell receptor beta chain is drawn from a study of T cell responses to AZD1222 COVID-19 vaccine. Data came from immunoSEQ multiplex PCR; TCRdb stores just in-frame clones and leaves some out. This table holds 55,000 to 80,000 clones, 84% found once. The CDR3 runs to 15 residues. In germline, CDR1 is MNHEY, CDR2 SMNVEV (reference sequence). Trimming removed 10 bases from V and 0 bases from J, with 18 bases in between. The TCR comes from an adult in good health. The chain joins TRBV27 to TRBJ1-2; D is ambiguous. Source: peripheral blood, taken on day 0 of AZD1222 vaccination. In nucleotides, the CDR3 is TGTGCCACCAAACCGCAAACTACACCTAACTATGGCTACACCTTC. Translation gives CATKPQTTPNYGYTF.